These 10 T cell receptor beta chains share one sample of origin, sequenced in a study of cytomegalovirus exposure and HLA in healthy donors. It was with 60 Vbeta and 13 Jbeta primers that the PCR ran. Sequencing was performed with immunoSEQ multiplex PCR; in TCRdb, only in-frame clones are kept and a portion is missing. The sample has 150,000 or so clones; roughly 75% are singletons. Material: PBMCs. These TCRs come from a man aged 35-49 years in good health and CMV-seronegative.

V and J are TRBV27 and TRBJ2-7; possible D gene TRBD1, 6 bases. CDR1 is MNHEY, CDR2 SMNVEV, per germline (reference sequence). The V end was cut by 2 bases, the J end by 1 base, with 9 bases between. This CDR3 has 14 amino acids. CDR3: CASSLKTGSYEQYF. CDR3 DNA sequence: TGTGCCAGCAGTTTAAAGACAGGATCCTACGAGCAGTACTTC.

This clone was found many times. This chain joins TRBV2 and TRBJ1-6; TRBD1 aligns across 9 bases. Unmatched junction bases numbered 7, after V lost 4 bases and J lost 6 bases. CDR3 length: 16 residues. Germline CDR1 and CDR2: SNHLY and FYNNEI. In DNA form, the CDR3 reads TGTGCCAGCAGTGGAACCCGGGACAGGGCTAATTCACCCCTCCACTTT. Translation gives CASSGTRDRANSPLHF. Variable domain in full (rest from reference TRBV2 and TRBJ1-6): EPEVTQTPSHQVTQMGQEVILRCVPISNHLYFYWYRQILGQKVEFLVSFYNNEISEKSEIFDDQFSVERPDGSNFTLKIRSTKLEDSAMYFCASSGTRDRANSPLHFGNGTRLTVT.

V usage is TRBV11-2 and J usage is TRBJ2-7, with 8 bases that match TRBD1. This CDR3 comprises 15 residues. Per germline, CDR1 SGHAT and CDR2 FQNNGV. The V gene end was trimmed by 6 bases and the J gene end by 4 bases; junction bases not matched to a gene: 11. Here the CDR3 reads CASSSPRQGMYEQYF. The CDR3 region has the DNA TGTGCCAGCAGTTCACCCCGACAGGGGATGTACGAGCAGTACTTC.

J is TRBJ2-1 and V is TRBV5-6; 7 nucleotides line up with TRBD1. The CDR3 sequence is 12 residues long. Germline assignment: CDR1 SGHDT and CDR2 YYEEEE. V gave up 4 bases and J gave up 8 bases; unmatched junction bases: 3. The CDR3 protein is CASSSDRDEQFF. CDR3 nucleotide sequence: TGTGCCAGCAGCAGTGACAGGGATGAGCAGTTCTTC.

This clone was seen at least ten times. The chain combines TRBV4-1 with TRBJ2-1, with a tentative D call TRBD2 (5 bases). Trimming removed 1 base at V and 7 bases at J, with 5 bases between. Germline V CDR1 and CDR2: MGHRA, YSYEKL. This CDR3 comprises 12 residues. The CDR3 bases are TGCGCCAGCAGCCAAGGAGGGAATGAGCAGTTCTTC. Translated, it gives CASSQGGNEQFF.

This chain connects TRBV5-1 to TRBJ2-5; 11 positions agree with TRBD2. The CDR3 contains 17 residues. Germline assignment: CDR1 SGHRS and CDR2 YFSETQ. J lost 6 bases, V lost 5 bases, and 15 bases had no gene match. As DNA, the CDR3 is TGCGCCAGCAGTCTGGAGGGGCTAGCGGGGGGCAGGAAGACCCAGTACTTC. It is translated as CASSLEGLAGGRKTQYF.

The chain joins TRBV6-5 to TRBJ2-5; TRBD2 is a possible D gene (7 bases). Germline assignment: CDR1 MNHEY and CDR2 SVGAGI. The CDR3 consists of 15 residues. V lost 5 bases and J 9 bases, leaving 22 bases between the germline ends. The CDR3 DNA sequence: TGTGCCAGCAGTGGTAAGGCGGGGGCAGTCGGGGCCCAGTACTTC. The encoded protein is CASSGKAGAVGAQYF.

This clone was seen a single time. The genes are TRBV6-1 and TRBJ1-2; no clear D gene. V lost 0 bases to trimming and J lost 4 bases, with 6 bases between them. Germline CDR1 MNHNS, CDR2 SASEGT. This CDR3 contains 13 residues. The DNA of the CDR3 is TGTGCCAGCAGTGAAGCGGGCCTCTATGGCTACACCTTC. Its translation: CASSEAGLYGYTF.

Details on this clone: Distinct nucleotide sequences in the sample also encode this CDR3. The V gene is TRBV27, the J gene TRBJ1-1; D not resolved. V was cut by 2 bases and J by 1 base, with 5 bases left in between. Germline CDR1 is MNHEY and CDR2 is SMNVEV (reference sequence). The CDR3 extends over 13 amino acids. Here the CDR3 reads CASSLGRNTEAFF. DNA for the CDR3: TGTGCCAGCAGTTTAGGGCGGAACACTGAAGCTTTCTTT.

This chain links TRBV11-3 with TRBJ1-1; D might be TRBD1 (5 bases). The CDR3 is made up of 18 amino acids. The germline CDR1 and CDR2 sequences are SGHNT and YENEEA. V was shortened by 1 base and J by 1 base, with 19 bases between the two germline ends. DNA of the CDR3: TGTGCCAGCAGCTTAGCCCCGAGGAAAGTCAGGGCGAACACTGAAGCTTTCTTT. Amino acids: CASSLAPRKVRANTEAFF.